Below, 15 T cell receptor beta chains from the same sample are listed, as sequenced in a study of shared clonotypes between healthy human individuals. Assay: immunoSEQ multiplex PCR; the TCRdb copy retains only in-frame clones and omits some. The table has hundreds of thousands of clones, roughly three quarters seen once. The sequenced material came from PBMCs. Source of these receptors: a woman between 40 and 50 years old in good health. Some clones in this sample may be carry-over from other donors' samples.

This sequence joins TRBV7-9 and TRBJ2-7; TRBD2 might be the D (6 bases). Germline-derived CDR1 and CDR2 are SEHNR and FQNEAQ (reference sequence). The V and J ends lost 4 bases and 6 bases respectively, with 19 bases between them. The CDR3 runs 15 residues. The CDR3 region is CASSSTTSWEVEQYF. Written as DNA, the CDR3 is TGTGCCAGCAGCTCCACGACTAGTTGGGAAGTCGAGCAGTACTTC.

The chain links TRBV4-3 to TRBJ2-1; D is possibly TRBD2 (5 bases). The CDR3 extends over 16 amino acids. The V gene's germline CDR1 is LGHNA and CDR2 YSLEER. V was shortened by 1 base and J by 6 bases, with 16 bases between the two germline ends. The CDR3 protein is CASSQGLEIRGNEQFF. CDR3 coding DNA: TGCGCCAGCAGCCAAGGGTTAGAGATCCGGGGCAATGAGCAGTTCTTC.

For the CDR3, the DNA is TGTGCCAGCTCACCAAGGGTTAAGCCTGGAAACACCATATATTTT. Protein: CASSPRVKPGNTIYF. The gene calls are TRBV18 and TRBJ1-3; D gene ambiguous. Trimming removed 2 bases at V and 2 bases at J, with 10 bases between. The CDR3 length is 15 residues. CDR1 KGHSH and CDR2 LQKENI come from the germline V gene.

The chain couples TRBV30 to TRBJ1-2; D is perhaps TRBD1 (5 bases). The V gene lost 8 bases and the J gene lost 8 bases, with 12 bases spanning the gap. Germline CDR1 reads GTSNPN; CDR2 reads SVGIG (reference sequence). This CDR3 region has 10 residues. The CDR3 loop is CANEGVGYTF. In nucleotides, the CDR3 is TGTGCCAACGAAGGGGTCGGCTACACCTTC. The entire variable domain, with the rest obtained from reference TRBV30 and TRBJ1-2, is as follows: SQTIHQWPATLVQPVGSPLSLECTVEGTSNPNLYWYRQAAGRGLQLLFYSVGIGQISSEVPQNLSASRPQDRQFILSSKKLLLSDSGFYLCANEGVGYTFGSGTRLTVV.

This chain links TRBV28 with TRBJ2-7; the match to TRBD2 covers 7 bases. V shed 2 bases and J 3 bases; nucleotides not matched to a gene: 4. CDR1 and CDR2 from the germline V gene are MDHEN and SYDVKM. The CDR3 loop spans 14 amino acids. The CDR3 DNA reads TGTGCCAGCAGTTTACCGGCTAGCGGCTACGAGCAGTACTTC. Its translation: CASSLPASGYEQYF.

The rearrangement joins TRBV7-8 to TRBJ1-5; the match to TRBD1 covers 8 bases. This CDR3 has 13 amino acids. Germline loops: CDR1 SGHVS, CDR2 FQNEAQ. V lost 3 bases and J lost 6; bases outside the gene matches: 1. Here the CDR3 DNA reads TGTGCCAGCAGCTTCGGGACAGGTCAGCCCCAGCATTTT. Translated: CASSFGTGQPQHF.

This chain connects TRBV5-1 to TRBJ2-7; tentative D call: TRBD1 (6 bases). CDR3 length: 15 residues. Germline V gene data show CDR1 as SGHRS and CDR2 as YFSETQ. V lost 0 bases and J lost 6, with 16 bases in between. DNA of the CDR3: TGCGCCAGCAGCTTGGCCTCAGGCAGAGGGGGCGAGCAGTACTTC. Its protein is CASSLASGRGGEQYF. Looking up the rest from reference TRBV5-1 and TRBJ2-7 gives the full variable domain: KAGVTQTPRYLIKTRGQQVTLSCSPISGHRSVSWYQQTPGQGLQFLFEYFSETQRNKGNFPGRFSGRQFSNSRSEMNVSTLELGDSALYLCASSLASGRGGEQYFGPGTRLTVT.

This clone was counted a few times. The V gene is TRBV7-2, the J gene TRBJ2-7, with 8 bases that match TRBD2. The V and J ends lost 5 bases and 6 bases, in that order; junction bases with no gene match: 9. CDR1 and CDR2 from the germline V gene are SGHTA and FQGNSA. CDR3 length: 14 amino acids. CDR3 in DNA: TGTGCCAGCAGCCCCCGGGGGGGGCAGAGCGAGCAGTACTTC. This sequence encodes CASSPRGGQSEQYF. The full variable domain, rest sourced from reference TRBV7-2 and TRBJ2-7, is GAGVSQSPSNKVTEKGKDVELRCDPISGHTALYWYRQSLGQGLEFLIYFQGNSAPDKSGLPSDRFSAERTGGSVSTLTIQRTQQEDSAVYLCASSPRGGQSEQYFGPGTRLTVT.

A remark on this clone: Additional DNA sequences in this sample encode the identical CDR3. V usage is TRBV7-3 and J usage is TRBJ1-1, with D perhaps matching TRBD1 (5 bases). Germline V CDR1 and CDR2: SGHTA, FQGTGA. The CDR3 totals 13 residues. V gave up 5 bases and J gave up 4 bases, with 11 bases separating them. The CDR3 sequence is CASSLGTGTEAFF. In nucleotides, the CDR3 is TGTGCCAGCAGCCTAGGGACGGGCACTGAAGCTTTCTTT.

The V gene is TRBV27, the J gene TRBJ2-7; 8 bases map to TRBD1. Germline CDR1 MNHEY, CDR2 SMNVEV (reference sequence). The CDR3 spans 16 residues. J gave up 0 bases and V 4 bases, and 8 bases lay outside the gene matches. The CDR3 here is CASSSLGTGVSYEQYF. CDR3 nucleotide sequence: TGTGCCAGCAGTTCCCTCGGGACAGGAGTCTCCTACGAGCAGTACTTC.

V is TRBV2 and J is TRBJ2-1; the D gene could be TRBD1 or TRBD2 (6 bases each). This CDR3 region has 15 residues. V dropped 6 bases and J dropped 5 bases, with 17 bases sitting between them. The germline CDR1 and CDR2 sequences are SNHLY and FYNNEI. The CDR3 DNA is TGTGCCAGCAGCGATGGCGGGACAACTAACAATGAGCAGTTCTTC. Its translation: CASSDGGTTNNEQFF.

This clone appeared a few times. The CDR3: CAISAAPGQNNEQFF. As DNA, the CDR3 is TGTGCCATCAGTGCGGCTCCCGGGCAAAACAATGAGCAGTTCTTC. The chain employs TRBV10-3 and TRBJ2-1; D remains ambiguous. Trimming cost V 4 bases and J 5 bases, with 15 bases left between them. Germline CDR1 ENHRY, CDR2 SYGVKD. CDR3 length: 15 amino acids.

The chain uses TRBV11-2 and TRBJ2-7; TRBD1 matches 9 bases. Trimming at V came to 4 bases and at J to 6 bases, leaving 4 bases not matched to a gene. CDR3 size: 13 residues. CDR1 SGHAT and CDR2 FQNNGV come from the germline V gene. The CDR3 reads CASSSDRGGEQYF. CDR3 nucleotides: TGTGCCAGCAGCTCCGACAGGGGGGGCGAGCAGTACTTC.

The CDR3 is CASSPRGLAGGQETQYF. The CDR3 region has the DNA TGTGCCAGCTCACCACGGGGACTAGCGGGAGGGCAAGAGACCCAGTACTTC. The rearrangement links TRBV18 to TRBJ2-5; TRBD2 agrees at 16 bases. This CDR3 is built from 17 residues. The V segment lost 1 base and the J segment 2 bases; nucleotides outside the gene matches: 1. Germline lookup yields CDR1 KGHSH and CDR2 LQKENI.

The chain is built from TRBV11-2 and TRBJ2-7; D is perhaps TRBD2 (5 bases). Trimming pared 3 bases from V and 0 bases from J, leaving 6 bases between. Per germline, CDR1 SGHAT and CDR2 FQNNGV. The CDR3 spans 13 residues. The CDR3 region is CASSLTNSYEQYF. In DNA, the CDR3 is TGTGCCAGCAGCTTGACTAACTCCTACGAGCAGTACTTC.